This T cell receptor (beta chain) was sequenced in a study of beta chain features in type 1 diabetes. Study overall: When patients were set against healthy donors, age, gender and cell yields were similar.

Points from the study as a whole: The study notes PCR might favor shorter templates equally in patients and controls. Healthy donors had naive, central memory and Treg TCRB repertoires that appeared less similar than those seen among patients. Researchers cautioned that cDNA sequencing could over-represent cells with high TCR expression.

The CDR3 length is 15 residues. J lost 5 bases, V lost 5 bases, and 6 bases had no gene match. Germline CDR1 SNHLY, CDR2 FYNNEI. This clone has just a few counts. The antigen is unknown. The sequenced template was cDNA made from the entire isolated RNA. Only in-frame clones appear in the TCRdb table, and some are missing; sequencing was by immunoSEQ multiplex PCR. Of under 250,000 clones listed, 14% were seen once; the top ten hold about 0.03%. This clonotype originated in a middle-aged woman in good health. Sequencing was performed on naive CD4+ T cells from blood. The chain uses TRBV2 and TRBJ2-5; TRBD2 agrees at 12 bases. Written as DNA, the CDR3 is TGTGCCAGCAGTCGTCTAGCGGGGGGGCCGGAGACCCAGTACTTC. As protein: CASSRLAGGPETQYF.